This T cell receptor beta chain was captured in a study of OX40 agonist ivuxolimab in advanced cancers. About the research overall: Participants could have had prior anti-PD-1, anti-PD-L1 or anti-CTLA-4 therapy, and approximately 40% had some.

CDR1 SGHRS and CDR2 YFSETQ come from the germline V gene. With V trimmed by 2 bases and J by 5 bases, 4 bases remained unmatched. The CDR3 totals 14 residues. The method was immunoSEQ multiplex PCR; TCRdb's version includes in-frame clones alone and lacks a portion of them. The sample carries some 50,000 clones, 80% to 90% recorded once. The receptor comes from an adult with an advanced solid tumor such as melanoma, head and neck, liver or kidney cancer. The rearrangement joins TRBV5-1 to TRBJ1-1, with 9 nucleotides matching TRBD1. The sample in question was CD4+ or CD8+ T cells sorted from blood, obtained in a trial of the OX40 agonist ivuxolimab. In DNA form, the CDR3 reads TGCGCCAGCAGCTTACAGGGGGCGGATACTGAAGCTTTCTTT. This gives the protein CASSLQGADTEAFF.